This T cell receptor beta chain was identified in a study of T-cell reconstitution after alpha-beta-depleted transplantation in children (dated by TCRdb to about 2016). In the study overall: Using TCR repertoire profiling, the study quantitatively followed how T-cell immune reconstitution unfolded in children after TCRalphabeta/CD19-depleted allogeneic hematopoietic cell transplantation.

Here is what the overall study found, with its caveats: The apparently early recovery of alphabetaT-cell counts about two months after transplant reportedly depended on only several hundred rapidly expanded clones that came from non-depleted graft cells. The high TCRbeta diversity at day 60 in some patients was ascribed to recipient T cells and intrathymic progenitors that had survived conditioning. The frequencies of hyperexpanded clones fell over the following months, and after one year, T-cell counts and TCRbeta diversity were mostly attributed to newly produced T cells.

The label giving this sample's treatment or condition can be read as: allogeneic hematopoietic cell transplantation with graft depleted of TCRalphabeta T cells and CD19 B cells. Transplant recipients were children who received TCRalphabeta/CD19-depleted allogeneic hematopoietic cell grafts. Library method: PCR. TCRdb lists the instrument as Illumina HiSeq 2500. Molecular barcoding was employed in the preparation of TCR libraries, with unique molecular identifiers being used to normalize TCRbeta repertoire quantification. The public reads were quality trimmed at Q25 with fastp and then assembled into clones with MiXCR by TCRdb, keeping productive beta chains. Rows matching on CDR3 protein sequence are summarized as one entry with the most common DNA and genes. Present in this sample are approximately 110,000 distinct CDR3 sequences, more than 20% of which were seen just once. About 10% of the sample is taken by the ten largest.

This clonotype was seen a few times. Its antigen is unknown. Within one base of it there is no much larger clone, and no base qualities were kept. CDR1 and CDR2, looked up from the germline V gene, are SQVTM and ANQGSEA. Taken from cysteine to phenylalanine, the CDR3 has 10 residues. Solely the CDR3 DNA is kept, with 30 bases framed from the first base. Deletion took 7 bases off V and 9 bases off J, with a span of 10 bases between the germline ends. The sequence is built from TRBV29-1 and TRBJ2-1, with the D call perhaps TRBD1 or TRBD2, as 5 bases match in each case. The sample in question was PBMCs, mostly from graft donor cells, obtained 180 days after TCRalphabeta/CD19-depleted stem cell transplant. The sequence derives from a male patient aged 2 to 10 who had a stem cell transplant for chronic granulomatous disease, so the T cells may come from the graft donor. The bases are TGCAGCGCACTGGGGGTTGAGCAGTTCTTC. This gives the protein CSALGVEQFF.